A selection of T cell receptor beta chains follows, all from one sample in a study of shared clonotypes between healthy human individuals. Profiling relied on immunoSEQ multiplex PCR, and the TCRdb table lists in-frame clones only, not all of them. The sample includes about 980,000 clones, less than 85% of them seen just once. The sample taken for sequencing was memory CD4+ T cells sorted from blood. These receptors all come from a man aged 18 to 30 in good health. The CDR3 runs from the conserved cysteine through the conserved F or W. The D gene is left open where the match is weak. Not all rows give a size; the values are once, few, many and, for expanded clones, a class.

clone_size | j_call | v_call | d_call | cdr3_nt | cdr3_aa
NA | TRBJ2-7 | TRBV6-1 | NA | TGTGCCAGCATTTTGACAGGCCAAAGCTACGAGCAGTACTTC | CASILTGQSYEQYF
once | TRBJ1-5 | TRBV4-1 | NA | TGCGCCAGCAGCCAAGACAGGACAAACCAGCCCCAGCATTTT | CASSQDRTNQPQHF
NA | TRBJ2-5 | TRBV2 | NA | TGTGCCAGCCGGAGGAGGGGGGTTCAAGAGACCCAGTACTTC | CASRRRGVQETQYF
NA | TRBJ2-1 | TRBV5-6 | NA | TGTGCCAGCAGCTTGAAGGACGGAGGGCAGTTCTTC | CASSLKDGGQFF
NA | TRBJ2-5 | TRBV9 | TRBD1 | TGTGCCAGCAGCGTAGGAGAGGGGACAGTTGAGACCCAGTACTTC | CASSVGEGTVETQYF
few | TRBJ2-5 | TRBV27 | NA | TGTGCCAGCAAACCCGGACGGATTAAAGCGAGGGAGACCCAGTACTTC | CASKPGRIKARETQYF
once | TRBJ2-3 | TRBV5-4 | TRBD2 | TGTGCCAGCAGCCGAAAGACTAGCGGGGCCACAGATACGCAGTATTTT | CASSRKTSGATDTQYF
NA | TRBJ2-1 | TRBV5-1 | NA | TGCGCCAGCAGCTTGGCCTGGGTCAATGAGCAGTTCTTC | CASSLAWVNEQFF
NA | TRBJ2-2 | TRBV28 | NA | TGTGCCAGCACCGCGGAGCTCTACACCGGGGAGCTGTTTTTT | CASTAELYTGELFF
once | TRBJ2-5 | TRBV7-9 | TRBD2 | TGTGCCAGCAGCTTAGGTGGGGCTAGCGGCATCGTGGAGACCCAGTACTTC | CASSLGGASGIVETQYF
NA | TRBJ2-7 | TRBV27 | NA | TGTGCCAGCAGTTTAGGATCAGCTGGAAGTAACGAGCAGTACTTC | CASSLGSAGSNEQYF
few | TRBJ2-5 | TRBV10-2 | TRBD1 | TGCGCCAGCAGTACAGGGGGTATCGGGAGAGAGACCCAGTACTTC | CASSTGGIGRETQYF
NA | TRBJ2-7 | TRBV5-1 | TRBD1 | TGCGCCAGCAGTTTTTTTGGGGGACAGGTGGTCGAGCAGTACTTC | CASSFFGGQVVEQYF
few | TRBJ2-1 | TRBV27 | TRBD2 | TGTGCCAGCAGCTCACTAGCGGGGGACAATGAGCAGTTCTTC | CASSSLAGDNEQFF
NA | TRBJ2-2 | TRBV6-5 | TRBD2 | TGTGCCAGCAAAGCGGGGGGTAACACCGGGGAGCTGTTTTTT | CASKAGGNTGELFF
NA | TRBJ1-6 | TRBV6-5 | NA | TGTGCCAGCAGTTACGTCTTCCAGGGGAATTCACCCCTCCACTTT | CASSYVFQGNSPLHF
NA | TRBJ1-5 | TRBV2 | NA | TGTGCCAGCACCAAAGACAGTGTGAATCAGCCCCAGCATTTT | CASTKDSVNQPQHF
NA | TRBJ2-7 | TRBV27 | NA | TGTGCCAGCAGTAGGTTCGGTGGGAGTCACTACGAGCAGTACTTC | CASSRFGGSHYEQYF
NA | TRBJ2-2 | TRBV9 | TRBD1 | TGTGCCAGCAGCGCAGACAGGGGTTCGGACACCGGGGAGCTGTTTTTT | CASSADRGSDTGELFF
NA | TRBJ2-2 | TRBV30 | TRBD1 | TGTGCCTGGAGGCCGCAATGGACAGGGGGTGTAGCCGGGGAGCTGTTTTTT | CAWRPQWTGGVAGELFF
once | TRBJ2-1 | TRBV18 | NA | TGTGCCAGCTCACCAATAAATTCAGGGGGGTTCAATGAGCAGTTCTTC | CASSPINSGGFNEQFF
many | TRBJ1-6 | TRBV5-1 | NA | TGCGCCAGCAGCCCCGGTGTAGCTCAGGCACCCCTCCACTTT | CASSPGVAQAPLHF
NA | TRBJ2-7 | TRBV6-5 | TRBD1 | TGTGCCAGCAGCCGACAGGGACCCTACGAGCAGTACTTC | CASSRQGPYEQYF
few | TRBJ2-2 | TRBV6-6 | NA | TGTGCCAGCACATCCGGGACCGCGAACACCGGGGAGCTGTTTTTT | CASTSGTANTGELFF
NA | TRBJ1-4 | TRBV5-4 | NA | TGTGCCAGCAGCTTGGACAGTGCTAATGAAAAACTGTTTTTT | CASSLDSANEKLFF
NA | TRBJ2-1 | TRBV7-9 | TRBD2 | TGTGCCAGCAGCCTCGAGACTAGCGGGCAGTCCTACAATGAGCAGTTCTTC | CASSLETSGQSYNEQFF
NA | TRBJ2-5 | TRBV5-4 | NA | TGTGCCAGCAGCTTGGTGCAGCAAGAGACCCAGTACTTC | CASSLVQQETQYF
NA | TRBJ2-7 | TRBV27 | TRBD1 | TGTGCCAGCTACGGGACAGGCCGCGAGCAGTACTTC | CASYGTGREQYF
NA | TRBJ2-7 | TRBV15 | TRBD1 | TGTGCCTCCAGCAGCCTTTCAGGGGGCATCTCCTACGAGCAGTACTTC | CASSSLSGGISYEQYF
NA | TRBJ1-4 | TRBV6-6 | TRBD1 | TGTGCCAGCAGTTACACAGGGGGTCGGGAAAAACTGTTTTTT | CASSYTGGREKLFF
NA | TRBJ1-4 | TRBV7-8 | NA | TGTGCCAGCAGCTTGACCCAGGGTCAACTGTTTTTT | CASSLTQGQLFF
NA | TRBJ2-6 | TRBV5-6 | NA | TGTGCCAGCATTAAAGGGGACCTTAGTCCCTCTGGGGCCAACGTCCTGACTTTC | CASIKGDLSPSGANVLTF
many | TRBJ2-7 | TRBV5-1 | NA | TGCGCCAGCAGCTTGGGACAGAGTCCCTACGAGCAGTACTTC | CASSLGQSPYEQYF
once | TRBJ1-5 | TRBV6-5 | NA | TGTGCCAGCAGTTACGATTTCCGTCAGCCCCAGCATTTT | CASSYDFRQPQHF
few | TRBJ2-1 | TRBV7-2 | TRBD2 | TGTGCCAGCAGCAAAAAAGGCAGCGGGAAGGTCAATGAGCAGTTCTTC | CASSKKGSGKVNEQFF
NA | TRBJ1-4 | TRBV7-9 | TRBD1 | TGTGCCAGCAGCTTACAATCCGGGACAGGGCAGGGTGAAAAACTGTTTTTT | CASSLQSGTGQGEKLFF
NA | TRBJ2-7 | TRBV27 | TRBD2 | TGTGCCAGCAGTTTAATAGCGGGAAAATCGGGGGAGCAGTACTTC | CASSLIAGKSGEQYF
once | TRBJ1-4 | TRBV30 | TRBD1 | TGTGCCTGGAGTCGGACAGGGATTCTTGAAAAACTGTTTTTT | CAWSRTGILEKLFF
NA | TRBJ1-2 | TRBV2 | TRBD1 | TGTGCCAGCGGTGGACGACAGGGGGCGGGAGGCTACACCTTC | CASGGRQGAGGYTF
NA | TRBJ2-1 | TRBV2 | TRBD1 | TGTGCCAGCAGTGGTGGTCTTTCGGGACAGAAAAACAATGAGCAGTTCTTC | CASSGGLSGQKNNEQFF
NA | TRBJ1-5 | TRBV19 | NA | TGTGCCAGTGGCGTATTTGGAGGCAATCAGCCCCAGCATTTT | CASGVFGGNQPQHF
NA | TRBJ2-7 | TRBV7-9 | NA | TGTGCCAGCAGCCCCGGGGACGTTGTCGGGCAGTACTTC | CASSPGDVVGQYF
NA | TRBJ1-1 | TRBV18 | NA | TGTGCCAGCTCACCAAGCGCAAACACTGAAGCTTTCTTT | CASSPSANTEAFF
NA | TRBJ2-1 | TRBV6-5 | TRBD2 | TGTGCCAGCAGTTATTTGAGCGGGAGCCCCCATCGTGAGCAGTTCTTC | CASSYLSGSPHREQFF
NA | TRBJ2-1 | TRBV18 | TRBD1 | TGTGCCACCGTCGACAGGGTCCAGGGTGAGCAGTTCTTC | CATVDRVQGEQFF
NA | TRBJ1-1 | TRBV18 | NA | TGTGCCAGCTCACCAAGGGAGGGGGGTGAAGCTTTCTTT | CASSPREGGEAFF
NA | TRBJ2-3 | TRBV7-3 | NA | TGTGCCAGCAGCTTAGGGCGGAGCACAGATACGCAGTATTTT | CASSLGRSTDTQYF
NA | TRBJ2-2 | TRBV19 | NA | TGTGCCAGTAGTATAGGTTTTAAGACCGGGGAGCTGTTTTTT | CASSIGFKTGELFF
NA | TRBJ2-7 | TRBV19 | NA | TGTGCCAGTAGCCGAGCGACAGCCTACGAGCAGTACTTC | CASSRATAYEQYF
once | TRBJ2-1 | TRBV5-1 | TRBD1 | TGCGCCAGCAGCGATGAGGACAGGGGGCTTAATGAGCAGTTCTTC | CASSDEDRGLNEQFF
NA | TRBJ1-3 | TRBV6-6 | NA | TGTGCCAGCAGTTACTCGCAGGGTAACACCATATATTTT | CASSYSQGNTIYF
NA | TRBJ1-5 | TRBV10-2 | TRBD1 | TGCGCCAGCTCGGACAGGGACAATCAGCCCCAGCATTTT | CASSDRDNQPQHF
NA | TRBJ2-7 | TRBV7-8 | NA | TGTGCCAGCAGCGCGGGACATATCTACGAGCAGTACTTC | CASSAGHIYEQYF
many | TRBJ2-2 | TRBV19 | TRBD2 | TGTGCCAGTAGTATAGGACTAGCGGGAGGGGCCGACACCGGGGAGCTGTTTTTT | CASSIGLAGGADTGELFF
NA | TRBJ2-4 | TRBV7-2 | NA | TGTGCCAGCAGCCCCCTGACAGGCTTAGCCAAAAACATTCAGTACTTC | CASSPLTGLAKNIQYF